This record covers a single T cell receptor (beta chain). This receptor's antigen is unknown. The sample holds no much larger clone one base away, and base qualities are not on file. The cohort consisted of 650 to 700 healthy bone marrow donors. All cohort members were sampled while nominally healthy, although unrecorded immune exposures were likely present. The donor was CMV seronegative and was included in the group of under 450 seronegative cohort members. Each donor provided a peripheral blood sample, and peripheral blood mononuclear cells were used for TCR beta sequencing. The Qiagen DNeasy Blood Extraction Kit was used to extract genomic DNA from the blood cell samples. Compared with germline, V lacks 5 bases and J lacks 4 bases; bases without a gene match: 1. The CDR3, cysteine through phenylalanine, is 13 amino acids long. Only CDR3 DNA is held: 39 bases, read in frame from base 1. CDR1 and CDR2, looked up from the germline V gene, are MNHEY and SVGAGI.

Libraries were built with the immunoSEQ multiplex PCR assay. The multiplex PCR relied on a mix of 60 forward primers for TCR Vbeta segments and 13 reverse primers for TCR Jbeta segments. A multiplex PCR assay on genomic DNA amplified the CDR3 region of rearranged TCR beta genes. On the Illumina HiSeq System, the amplified TCR beta libraries were sequenced as 87-base-pair reads. As for the original processing: A later analysis counted around 72 million unique TCR beta chains across the 550 to 800 repertoires, and roughly 11 million of these chains were shared by at least two donors. To remove PCR and sequencing errors, raw reads were error-corrected and collapsed into unique sequences using a nearest-neighbor algorithm that merged closely related sequences. To assign V, D and J gene segments, CDR3 sequences were aligned to IMGT reference sequences. For a sequence to be retained, a match of at least six nucleotides was required to both a V gene segment and a J gene segment. Rearrangements were called productive when the CDR3 lacked stop codons and stayed in frame with V and J; all others were non-productive. CDR3 was defined according to IMGT convention as the region running from the second conserved V-encoded cysteine to the conserved J-encoded phenylalanine. In an earlier analysis of roughly 610 of the donors, sequences lacking an unambiguous match to a single V gene segment were excluded. In an earlier analysis of 587 of the donors, V segments were called functional above 56.7% productive rearrangements and were called segregating when the between-donor standard deviation exceeded 5%. To diagnose cytomegalovirus status from the catalog of TCR beta chain sequences, a statistical classification framework was built. In a later analysis, TCR nucleotide sequences were compared against IMGT/GENE-DB human TR gene sequences so that V and J genes could be assigned. Using the TCRdist pipeline, a later analysis assigned CDR3 sequences along with most-parsimonious VDJ recombination scenarios. In a later analysis, each TCR beta chain was defined by its CDR3 amino acid sequence together with its V-gene family, and reads lacking a unique V-gene family were excluded. A later analysis removed roughly 590 highly shared, low-generation-probability nucleotide sequences to deal with suspected cross-contamination and a sequencing artifact. A later analysis calculated a clonal expansion index for each public chain from normalized within-repertoire ranks of inferred template counts. A later analysis computed generation probabilities with a VDJ recombination model fitted to out-of-frame rearrangements, and checked the results against IGoR. Hypergeometric tests were used in a later analysis to score TCR-TCR, TCR-HLA and TCR-CMV co-occurrence, with a repertoire-size bias correction applied to the TCR pairs. In a later analysis, false discovery rates were estimated by permuting HLA or CMV assignments 20 times. In a later analysis, co-occurring TCRs were grouped using DBSCAN, and TCRdist sequence similarity was added for clustering within HLA-allele-positive subsets. Repertoires with fewer than 30,000 or more than 120,000 public chains, plus five repertoires with anomalous nucleotide sharing, were excluded from co-occurrence clustering. TCRdb limited this immuneACCESS table to in-frame rearrangements with V and J called. A share of clones is missing; checked studies link under half to unresolved V genes, and the rest is unexplained. Clonal size and the V and J genes are those of that table, whereas D and trimming came from the DNA. A total of 90,000 to 100,000 clones appear in this sample, approximately 78% of them only once. The biggest ten clones account for 1.4% of the sample.

This specimen belongs to a study of cytomegalovirus exposure and HLA in healthy donors (dated by TCRdb to 2017 to 2019). General notes on the study: According to an earlier analysis of around 600 of the donors, about 179 million T cells yielded 117 million unique TCR beta sequences and about 280 Gb of sequence data. The number of typed donors differed by locus: about 629-630 for A, B, C, DRB1 and DQB1; 500 to 550 for DQA1; about 600 for DPA1; and around 450 for DPB1. Because of strong linkage in the cohort, a handful of DR-DQ haplotypes were treated as single units for association and clustering. A separate validation cohort of about 110 different subjects was used in addition to the 666-subject first cohort. The study profiled the T cell repertoires of under 700 subjects by immunosequencing and related them to cytomegalovirus serostatus. To predict cytomegalovirus infection status, the study brought together high-throughput TCR immunosequencing, statistical association of individual TCRs with disease status, and machine learning. Every discovery cohort repertoire had been produced on one sequencing platform. HLA typing covered class I and class II loci at four-digit resolution. On average, roughly 250,000 unique TCR beta nucleotide sequences were sequenced per donor among roughly 430 genotyped donors of the cohort, with 15% to 20% of those sequences being non-productive. Alongside the repertoire data, information on donor age, sex, ethnicity and CMV serostatus was compiled. A later genetic analysis used genome-wide SNP genotypes for 398 of the 666 donors, treating that subset as a discovery cohort. An early release covering more than 500 HLA-typed donors comprised about 320 gigabases of sequencing data and around 80 million unique TCR sequences. The study was designed to test whether signatures of past pathogen exposure could be identified by cataloging public T cell receptors. The later analysis used no new phenotypic data to find candidate immune exposures, relying instead on TCR beta sequences and their occurrence across donors. Of the roughly 400 genotyped donors, approximately 83% fell in the genetic ancestry cluster associated with self-reported Caucasian donors. A later analysis re-analyzed previously published TCR beta repertoires from about 600 donors and added high-resolution HLA genotyping to study TCR occurrence patterns. An earlier analysis of some 600 of the donors applied high-throughput TCR beta sequencing to assess whether each TCR beta V gene segment acted as functional or pseudogenic. The study at large found these results: The cohort was sequenced for TCR beta chains only, and without alpha or paired-chain data the features that could be detected were limited. A later analysis found that most CMV-associated TCR beta chains appeared HLA-restricted, with HLA associations seemingly driven largely by CMV exposure. Sequencing depth was assumed to be roughly uniform across donors in the presence/absence analyses, though that assumption may not hold. A further reported finding was that TCR beta sequences accurately predicted the HLA-A and HLA-B alleles for most subjects in the first cohort. Cytomegalovirus status was reported to be diagnosed by the classifier with high specificity and sensitivity in both the original and validation cohorts. A cluster of highly shared sequence variants was judged likely to be a technical artifact of the sequencing pipeline. Linkage disequilibrium might explain the correlated functional status among segregating V segments, but an unknown experimental factor could not be excluded. V-gene and J-gene trimming of TCR beta chains was associated with a missense DCLRE1C variant in a later genetic analysis, and the association was replicated in an independent cohort. The only immune exposure information available for the cohort was CMV serostatus. An earlier analysis of around 500 of the donors showed that most TCR beta V segments appeared in productive rearrangements either about 87% or about 30% of the time, which broadly matched IMGT annotations. A later analysis reported that several top co-occurrence clusters appeared linked to parvovirus B19, influenza, CMV and Epstein-Barr virus. In a later analysis, the rate of TCR association differed among HLA loci, with DRB1 alleles having the most associated TCRs and HLA-C alleles having the fewest. A later genetic analysis reported fewer N-insertions in productive TCRs among donors in an Asian-associated ancestry cluster than the roughly 650-donor mean. The study listed approximately 150 TCR beta chains as associated with cytomegalovirus. The 87-base-pair reads could not distinguish some IMGT-functional V segments, including TRBV6-2 and TRBV6-3, so those segments were excluded. It was suggested by the authors that the approach could potentially be generalized to other disease states and immunological phenotypes. Specific HLA alleles were associated with roughly 17,000 TCR beta sequences at a false discovery rate of 0.05 in a later analysis. Because HLA typing was unavailable for some donors at each locus, only the typed subset was used in association tests. Compared with equally common non-associated chains, HLA-associated TCR beta chains in a later analysis were more clonally expanded and had lower generation probabilities. Assigning TCR associations to individual alleles was difficult when HLA alleles, especially DR and DQ, strongly co-occurred. A few of the identified cytomegalovirus-associated TCR beta chains were confirmed in vitro to be specific for cytomegalovirus antigens. Most TCR sequences were observed very rarely across donors, whereas some public TCRs were present in many individuals. Because counts were too low, about 18 rarely observed V segments, including chromosome 9 orphons, were left out of the earlier analysis of some 640 of the donors.

The chain employs TRBV6-5 and TRBJ2-1, with TRBD2 matching 8 junction bases. The sequenced sample was PBMCs. The TCR sequence derives from a man aged 40-49 years in good health and CMV-seronegative. The nucleotides are TGTGCCAGCAGTCGGGGGGGTTACAATGAGCAGTTCTTC. Its amino acids are CASSRGGYNEQFF.